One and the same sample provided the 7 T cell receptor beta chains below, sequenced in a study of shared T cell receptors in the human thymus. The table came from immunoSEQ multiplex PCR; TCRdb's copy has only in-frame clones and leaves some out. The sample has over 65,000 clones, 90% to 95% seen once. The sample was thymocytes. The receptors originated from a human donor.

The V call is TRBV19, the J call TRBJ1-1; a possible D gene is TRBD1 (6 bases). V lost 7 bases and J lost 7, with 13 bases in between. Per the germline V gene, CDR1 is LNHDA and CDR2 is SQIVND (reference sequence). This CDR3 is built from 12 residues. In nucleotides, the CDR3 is TGTGCCAGTAACACAGGGAGCCGTGAAGCTTTCTTT. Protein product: CASNTGSREAFF.

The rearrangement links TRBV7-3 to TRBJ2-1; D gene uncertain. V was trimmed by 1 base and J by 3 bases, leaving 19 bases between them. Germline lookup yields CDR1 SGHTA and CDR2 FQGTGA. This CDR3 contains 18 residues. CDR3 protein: CASSLRAPPPLDYNEQFF. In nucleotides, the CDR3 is TGTGCCAGCAGCTTAAGAGCGCCCCCCCCCTTGGACTACAATGAGCAGTTCTTC.

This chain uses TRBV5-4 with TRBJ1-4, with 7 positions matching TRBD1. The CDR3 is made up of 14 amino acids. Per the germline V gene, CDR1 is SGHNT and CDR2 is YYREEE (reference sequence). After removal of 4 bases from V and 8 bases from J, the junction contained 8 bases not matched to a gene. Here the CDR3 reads CASSRDRDGEKLFF. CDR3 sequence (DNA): TGTGCCAGCAGCCGAGACAGGGATGGGGAAAAACTGTTTTTT.

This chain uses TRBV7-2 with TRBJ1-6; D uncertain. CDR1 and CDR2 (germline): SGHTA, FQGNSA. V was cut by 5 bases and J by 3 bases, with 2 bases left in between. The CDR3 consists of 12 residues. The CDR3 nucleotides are TGTGCCAGCAGCCTCTATAATTCACCCCTCCACTTT. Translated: CASSLYNSPLHF.

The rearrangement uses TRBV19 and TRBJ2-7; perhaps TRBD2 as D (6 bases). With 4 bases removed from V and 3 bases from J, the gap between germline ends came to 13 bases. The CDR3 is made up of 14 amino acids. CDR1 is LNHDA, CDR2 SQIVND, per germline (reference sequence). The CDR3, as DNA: TGTGCCAGTAGTACCGACGGGAGACTCTACGAGCAGTACTTC. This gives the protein CASSTDGRLYEQYF.

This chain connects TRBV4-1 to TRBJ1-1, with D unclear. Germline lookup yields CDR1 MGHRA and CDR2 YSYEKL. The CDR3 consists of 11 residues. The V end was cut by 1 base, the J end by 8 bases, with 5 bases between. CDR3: CASSQGREAFF. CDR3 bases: TGCGCCAGCAGCCAAGGGCGGGAAGCTTTCTTT.

The CDR3 reads CASSPMTGRNQETQYF. The CDR3 nucleotides are TGTGCCAGCAGCCCGATGACAGGGCGAAACCAAGAGACCCAGTACTTC. V gene TRBV28 combines with J gene TRBJ2-5; 7 bases are a match to TRBD1. This CDR3 has 16 residues. Germline values: CDR1 MDHEN, CDR2 SYDVKM. V trimming: 6 bases; J trimming: 0 bases; junction bases outside the gene matches: 10.